This TCR beta chain was profiled in a study of T cells in Graves' hyperthyroidism and ophthalmopathy (dated by TCRdb to 2018 to 2020). Broadly, across the study: Peripheral blood was collected at initial diagnosis, before any treatment. Prospective prediction of ophthalmopathy was tested in an independent validation cohort of approximately 19 hyperthyroidism patients and roughly 16 patients who later progressed to ophthalmopathy. In addition, the study compared T-cell repertoires in thyroid tissue and in blood from about 6 Graves' hyperthyroidism patients. Following sampling, methimazole starting at 30 mg daily was given to hyperthyroidism patients, and high-dose intravenous methylprednisolone was given to ophthalmopathy patients. The paper reports TCR Vbeta CDR3 sequencing of about 140 peripheral blood samples: around 41 ophthalmopathy, under 80 hyperthyroidism and around 17 progressor patients. A discovery cohort of about 95 patients, approximately 44 with Graves' ophthalmopathy and 57 with stable Graves' hyperthyroidism, was used to find distinguishing TCR V-J signatures. The 100 discovery patients were divided at random into training and test sets in a 7:3 ratio. General study outcomes and caveats: In validation, the model predicted progression to ophthalmopathy with approximately 70% sensitivity and roughly 75% specificity, a median of approximately 6.5 months before onset. A model built on a 13 V-J signature distinguished ophthalmopathy from stable hyperthyroidism, reaching 87.88% sensitivity and approximately 83% specificity in cross-validation and 80%/75% in testing. No statistical method was used to set the sample size in advance, and investigators knew the group allocation. Most expanded thyroid clonotypes (frequency above 0.001) were also found in blood, which suggests that blood repertoires may mirror thyroid immune responses.

V drops 8 bases and J drops 4 bases, leaving 11 bases in between. From the cysteine up to the phenylalanine, the CDR3 has a length of 12 residues. CDR3 DNA only is kept here, 36 bases in frame from base 1. Looking up the germline V gene yields CDR1 ENHRY and CDR2 SYGVKD. Concerning this clonotype itself: No cognate antigen has been identified for it. The input lacks base qualities; no much larger clone sits a single base away.

Moderately to severely active disease, a Clinical Activity Score of at least 3, a NOSPECS grade of at least 4, and a duration under 3 months were present in ophthalmopathy patients. Patients with uncontrolled infections, other autoimmune diseases, pregnancy or lactation were excluded. Clinical symptoms, serum thyroxine and TRAb, thyroid ultrasound, and orbital computed tomography formed the basis for the diagnoses. Ficoll-Paque density gradient centrifugation was used to isolate PBMCs from approximately 10 ml of fresh peripheral blood. Total RNA was extracted using Trizol reagent, and RNA quality was assessed on an Agilent 2100 Bioanalyzer. Amplification of TCR beta CDR3 regions was carried out from RNA transcripts. The first round of RT-PCR for the TCR CDR3 was performed with the HTBI primer set and the Qiagen OneStep RT-PCR kit. A second multiplex PCR round built the libraries, followed by size selection and purification. The libraries were sequenced on an Illumina HiSeq2000 using paired-end 100 bp reads. Per the authors' processing: SOAPnuke was used to process the raw data, throwing out any read that contained adapters or uncalled bases, had a mean Phred below 15, or lacked an exact constant-primer or identifier match. COPE v1.2.5 was used to merge the high-quality paired reads, and each unique nucleotide sequence was defined as a clonotype. Clonotypes were aligned to IMGT TRBV, TRBD and TRBJ reference segments using MiTCR v1.1. The analysis included only V-J combinations with a frequency above 0.0001, which together covered 99% to 99.2% of the repertoires. A TCS score was defined as the ratio between F50 (clonal expansion) and ExV (chaos), using BLOSUM62-based TCRdist between CDR3 peptides within each V-J. Welch's t-statistics and random forest reduced several hundred V-J features to about 13, which were used in a naive Bayes classifier (R e1071). TCRdb redid the processing of the public reads, applying fastp at Q25 and MiXCR, and retained in-frame beta chains. Merged by CDR3 protein, the rows form single entries marked with the most common genes and DNA. TCRdb's processing, not the study's, gives the V and J calls here. The sample table contains about half a million distinct CDR3 sequences; only one count was recorded for under 25% of them. The ten largest clones capture under 55% of the sample.

Recombination linked TRBV10-3 to TRBJ2-5; the D gene is perhaps TRBD1, on 6 matching bases. The specimen sequenced was blood. This TCR was sampled from a woman aged 70-85 years with Graves' ophthalmopathy. The CDR3 reads as follows: CAIQGSGETQYF. The bases read TGTGCCATCCAGGGGTCAGGAGAGACCCAGTACTTC.